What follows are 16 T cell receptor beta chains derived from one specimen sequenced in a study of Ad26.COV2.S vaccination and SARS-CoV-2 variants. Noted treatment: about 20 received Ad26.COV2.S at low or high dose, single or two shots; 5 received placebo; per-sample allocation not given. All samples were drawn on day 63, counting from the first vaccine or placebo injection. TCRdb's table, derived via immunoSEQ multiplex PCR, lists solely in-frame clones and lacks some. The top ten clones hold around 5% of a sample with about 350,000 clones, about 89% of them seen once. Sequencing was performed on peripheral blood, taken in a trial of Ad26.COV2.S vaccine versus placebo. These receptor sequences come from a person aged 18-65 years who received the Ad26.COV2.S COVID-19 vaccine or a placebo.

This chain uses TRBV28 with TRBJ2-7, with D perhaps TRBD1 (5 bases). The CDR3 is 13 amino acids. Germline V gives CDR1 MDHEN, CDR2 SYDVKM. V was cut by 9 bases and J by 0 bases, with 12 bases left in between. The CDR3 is CASTTGSSYEQYF. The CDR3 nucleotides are TGTGCCAGTACCACAGGAAGCTCCTACGAGCAGTACTTC.

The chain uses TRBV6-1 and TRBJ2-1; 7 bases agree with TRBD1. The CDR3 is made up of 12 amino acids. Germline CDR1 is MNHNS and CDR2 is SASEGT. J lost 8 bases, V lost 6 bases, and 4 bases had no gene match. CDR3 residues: CASRTGVYEQFF. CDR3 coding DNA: TGTGCCAGCAGAACAGGGGTCTATGAGCAGTTCTTC.

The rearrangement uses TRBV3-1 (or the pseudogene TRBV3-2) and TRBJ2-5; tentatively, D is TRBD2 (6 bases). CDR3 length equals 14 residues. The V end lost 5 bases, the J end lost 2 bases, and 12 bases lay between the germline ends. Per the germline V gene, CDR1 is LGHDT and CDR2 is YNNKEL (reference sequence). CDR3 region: CASSAAGLQETQYF. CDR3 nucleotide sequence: TGTGCCAGCAGCGCAGCGGGTTTGCAAGAGACCCAGTACTTC.

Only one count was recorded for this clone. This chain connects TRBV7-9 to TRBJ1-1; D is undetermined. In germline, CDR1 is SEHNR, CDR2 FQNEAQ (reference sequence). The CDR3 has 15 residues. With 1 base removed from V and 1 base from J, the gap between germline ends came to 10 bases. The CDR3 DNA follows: TGTGCCAGCAGCTTAGGGCAGATTCAGAACACTGAAGCTTTCTTT. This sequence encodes CASSLGQIQNTEAFF. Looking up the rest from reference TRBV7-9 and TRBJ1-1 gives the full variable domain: DTGVSQNPRHKITKRGQNVTFRCDPISEHNRLYWYRQTLGQGPEFLTYFQNEAQLEKSRLLSDRFSAERPKGSFSTLEIQRTEQGDSAMYLCASSLGQIQNTEAFFGQGTRLTVV.

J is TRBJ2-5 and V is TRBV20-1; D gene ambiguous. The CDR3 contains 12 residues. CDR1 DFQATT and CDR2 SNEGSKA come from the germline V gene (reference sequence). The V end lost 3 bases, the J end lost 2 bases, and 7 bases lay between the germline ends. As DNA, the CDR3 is TGCAGTGCTAGTCACAAGCAAGAGACCCAGTACTTC. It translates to CSASHKQETQYF.

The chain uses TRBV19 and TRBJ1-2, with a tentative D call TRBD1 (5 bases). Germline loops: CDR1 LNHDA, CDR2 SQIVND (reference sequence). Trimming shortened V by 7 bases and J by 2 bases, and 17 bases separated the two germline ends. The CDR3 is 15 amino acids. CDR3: CASKSDTSLNYGYTF. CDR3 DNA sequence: TGTGCCAGTAAGTCGGACACCTCGTTAAACTATGGCTACACCTTC.

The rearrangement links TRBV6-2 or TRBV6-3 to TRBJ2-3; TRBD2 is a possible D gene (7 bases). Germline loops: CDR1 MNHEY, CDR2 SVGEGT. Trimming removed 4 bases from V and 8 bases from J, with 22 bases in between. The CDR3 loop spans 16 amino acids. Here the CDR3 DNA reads TGTGCCAGCAGTTCGGGGGGCCTCTTCCGGCTTGGTACGCAGTATTTT. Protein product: CASSSGGLFRLGTQYF.

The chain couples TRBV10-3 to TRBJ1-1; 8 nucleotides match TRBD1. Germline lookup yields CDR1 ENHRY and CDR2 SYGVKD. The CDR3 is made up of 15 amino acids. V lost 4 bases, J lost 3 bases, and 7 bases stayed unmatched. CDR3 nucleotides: TGTGCCATCAGTGTTTCAGGGGGCTTTGACACTGAAGCTTTCTTT. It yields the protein CAISVSGGFDTEAFF.

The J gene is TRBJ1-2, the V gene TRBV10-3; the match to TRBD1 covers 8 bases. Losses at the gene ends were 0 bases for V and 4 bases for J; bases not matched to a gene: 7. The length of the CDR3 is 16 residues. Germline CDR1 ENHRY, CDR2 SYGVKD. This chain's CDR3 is CAISESSGGKTYGYTF. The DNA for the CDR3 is TGTGCCATCAGTGAGTCGTCAGGGGGCAAAACCTATGGCTACACCTTC.

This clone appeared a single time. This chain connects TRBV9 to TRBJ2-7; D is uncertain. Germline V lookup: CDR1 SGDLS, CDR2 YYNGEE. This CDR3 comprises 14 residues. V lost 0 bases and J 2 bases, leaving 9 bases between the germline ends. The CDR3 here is CASSVAPGAYEQYF. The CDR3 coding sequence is TGTGCCAGCAGCGTAGCCCCTGGAGCCTACGAGCAGTACTTC.

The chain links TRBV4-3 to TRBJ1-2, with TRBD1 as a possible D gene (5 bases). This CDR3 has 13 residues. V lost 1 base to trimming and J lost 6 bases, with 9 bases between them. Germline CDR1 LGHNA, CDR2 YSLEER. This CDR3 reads CASSQGGTDGYTF. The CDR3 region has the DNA TGCGCCAGCAGCCAAGGTGGGACGGATGGCTACACCTTC.

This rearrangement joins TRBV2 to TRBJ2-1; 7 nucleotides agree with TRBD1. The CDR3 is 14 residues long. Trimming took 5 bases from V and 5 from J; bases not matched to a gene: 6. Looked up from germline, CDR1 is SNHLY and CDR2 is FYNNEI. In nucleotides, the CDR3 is TGTGCCAGCAGTTCGGGACAGAAAAACAATGAGCAGTTCTTC. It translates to CASSSGQKNNEQFF.

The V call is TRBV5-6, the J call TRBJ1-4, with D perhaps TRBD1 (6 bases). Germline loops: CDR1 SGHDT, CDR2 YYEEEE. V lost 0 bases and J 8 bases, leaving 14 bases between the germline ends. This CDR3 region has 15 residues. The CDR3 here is CASSLARQGKEKLFF. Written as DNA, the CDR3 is TGTGCCAGCAGCTTGGCAAGGCAGGGGAAGGAAAAACTGTTTTTT.

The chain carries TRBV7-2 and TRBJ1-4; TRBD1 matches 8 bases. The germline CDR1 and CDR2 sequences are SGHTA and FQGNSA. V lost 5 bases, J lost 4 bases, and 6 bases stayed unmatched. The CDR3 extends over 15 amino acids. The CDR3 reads CASSPGGRLNEKLFF. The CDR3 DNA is TGTGCCAGCAGCCCAGGGGGCCGGCTTAATGAAAAACTGTTTTTT.

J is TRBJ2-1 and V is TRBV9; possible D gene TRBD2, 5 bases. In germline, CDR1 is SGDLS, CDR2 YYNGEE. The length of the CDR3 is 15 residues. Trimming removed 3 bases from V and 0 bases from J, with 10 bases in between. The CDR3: CASSEGANSYNEQFF. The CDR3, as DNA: TGTGCCAGCAGCGAGGGAGCTAACTCCTACAATGAGCAGTTCTTC.

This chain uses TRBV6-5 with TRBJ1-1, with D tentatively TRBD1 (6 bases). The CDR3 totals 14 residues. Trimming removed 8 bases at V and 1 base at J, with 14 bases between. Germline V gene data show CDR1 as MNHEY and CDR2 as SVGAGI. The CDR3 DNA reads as TGTGCCAGCCAGGACCGACAGGAGAACACTGAAGCTTTCTTT. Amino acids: CASQDRQENTEAFF.